This T cell receptor (beta chain) appears in the sequencing data of a study of T cells in Graves' hyperthyroidism and ophthalmopathy. RNA transcripts gave rise to amplified TCR beta CDR3 regions. The HTBI primer set drove a first-round RT-PCR of the TCR CDR3. TCRdb reanalysed the multiplex PCR reads using MiXCR and keeps one entry per CDR3 protein. Here the sample spans under 700,000 distinct CDR3 sequences, approximately 15% being singletons. Patients were excluded because of uncontrolled infection, other autoimmune disease, pregnancy or lactation. This clonotype came up a few times. V dropped 0 bases and J dropped 5; count of bases not matched to a gene: 9. Germline V gene data show CDR1 as DFQATT and CDR2 as SNEGSKA (reference sequence). The CDR3 spans 16 residues.

The chain recombines TRBV20-1 with TRBJ2-2; the match to TRBD2 covers 7 bases. The sample taken for sequencing was blood. This receptor was obtained from a young woman with Graves' hyperthyroidism. CDR3 DNA: TGCAGTGCTAGAGATCGTGGGGAGGGGTGGACCGGGGAGCTGTTTTTT. It yields the protein CSARDRGEGWTGELFF.